This T cell receptor beta chain was obtained from a study of long-term antiretroviral therapy in people with HIV. This clone showed up just once. Survey level was the resolution at which the v3.0 immunoSEQ assay ran. Each sample had sequencing targeting about 40,000-55,000 T-cell genomes. The protocol was immunoSEQ multiplex PCR, while the TCRdb copy is restricted to in-frame clones and leaves out a portion. The table includes more than 20,000 clones, more than 65% detected once. The germline V and J ends were trimmed by 8 bases and 0 bases, with 13 bases remaining between them. Germline V gene data show CDR1 as MNHNS and CDR2 as SASEGT. The CDR3 contains 14 residues.

The sample in question was unsorted PBMCs, obtained 0.3 years after starting antiretroviral therapy. This chain uses TRBV6-1 with TRBJ1-1; D is unclear. This TCR derives from a man aged 45-65 years with HIV. CDR3 nucleotide sequence: TGTGCCAGCGGGGATACGATCATGAACACTGAAGCTTTCTTT. It codes for CASGDTIMNTEAFF.